These 21 T cell receptor beta chains originate from one sample sequenced in a study of blood T cell repertoires in COVID-19. Produced via immunoSEQ multiplex PCR; TCRdb's table is partial and in-frame only. In the table there are 310,000 or so clones, 80% to 90% of which are singletons. Sequenced material: peripheral blood. Source of these receptors: a man in his fifties with active or convalescent COVID-19.

The CDR3 loop reads CASSLTGGGQPQHF. CDR3 coding DNA: TGTGCCAGCAGTCTTACAGGGGGAGGTCAGCCCCAGCATTTT. The chain links TRBV6-2 or TRBV6-3 to TRBJ1-5; TRBD1 matches 8 bases. CDR1 and CDR2 from the germline V gene are MNHEY and SVGEGT. V gave up 5 bases and J gave up 6 bases; unmatched junction bases: 6. This CDR3 has 14 residues.

This chain uses TRBV5-6 with TRBJ1-1; D is perhaps TRBD1 (5 bases). The CDR3 totals 13 residues. Trimming cost V 2 bases and J 7 bases, with 12 bases left between them. From germline, CDR1 is SGHDT and CDR2 YYEEEE. The CDR3 loop is CASSFPAGVEAFF. CDR3 DNA sequence: TGTGCCAGCAGCTTCCCGGCGGGGGTTGAAGCTTTCTTT.

In this sample, this clone turned up once. The V and J genes are TRBV29-1 and TRBJ2-7, with 9 bases fitting TRBD1. J was trimmed by 6 bases and V by 1 base; bases with no gene match: 10. CDR1 and CDR2 from the germline V gene are SQVTM and ANQGSEA. The length of the CDR3 is 15 residues. The CDR3 DNA reads as TGCAGCGTTGAAGGCCTGGACAGGGGTAGGGGCGAGCAGTACTTC. This encodes CSVEGLDRGRGEQYF.

V usage is TRBV5-1 and J usage is TRBJ1-1; D gene unclear. This CDR3 is 18 amino acids long. The V end was cut by 1 base, the J end by 11 bases, with 30 bases between. Per germline, CDR1 SGHRS and CDR2 YFSETQ. CDR3 nucleotides: TGCGCCAGCAGCTTGCTGCCCCTCGCTCTAGGCCGGCAATTCGCGGCTTTCTTT. The encoded protein is CASSLLPLALGRQFAAFF. Full variable domain (outside the CDR3, taken from reference TRBV5-1 and TRBJ1-1): KAGVTQTPRYLIKTRGQQVTLSCSPISGHRSVSWYQQTPGQGLQFLFEYFSETQRNKGNFPGRFSGRQFSNSRSEMNVSTLELGDSALYLCASSLLPLALGRQFAAFFGQGTRLTVV.

The chain couples TRBV7-2 to TRBJ2-7; D is possibly TRBD1 (5 bases). Germline lookup yields CDR1 SGHTA and CDR2 FQGNSA. V was pared by 3 bases and J by 5 bases, with 14 bases between. The CDR3 covers 14 residues. CDR3 nucleotide sequence: TGTGCCAGCAGCTTCCCAGGGTTCCCCAACGAGCAGTACTTC. Residues: CASSFPGFPNEQYF. The full variable domain, in which reference TRBV7-2 and TRBJ2-7 provide the parts outside the CDR3, is GAGVSQSPSNKVTEKGKDVELRCDPISGHTALYWYRQSLGQGLEFLIYFQGNSAPDKSGLPSDRFSAERTGGSVSTLTIQRTQQEDSAVYLCASSFPGFPNEQYFGPGTRLTVT.

The V call is TRBV7-6, the J call TRBJ2-3; D not certain. The CDR3 length is 12 residues. Germline V gene lookup returns CDR1 SGHVS and CDR2 FNYEAQ. The V gene lost 6 bases and the J gene lost 1 base, with 5 bases spanning the gap. The CDR3, as DNA: TGTGCCAGCAGTCCGGGCACAGATACGCAGTATTTT. Amino acid sequence: CASSPGTDTQYF.

The genes are TRBV6-2 or TRBV6-3 and TRBJ1-2, with D perhaps TRBD1 (6 bases). The CDR3 length is 13 residues. Germline V gene data show CDR1 as MNHEY and CDR2 as SVGEGT. V lost 4 bases and J 2 bases, leaving 8 bases between the germline ends. The CDR3 DNA follows: TGTGCCAGCAGTTCGGACAGAAACTATGGCTACACCTTC. Protein sequence: CASSSDRNYGYTF.

The chain recombines TRBV4-1 with TRBJ2-3, with TRBD2 matching 11 bases. CDR3 length: 18 amino acids. The V segment lost 4 bases and the J segment 3 bases; nucleotides outside the gene matches: 12. Germline loops: CDR1 MGHRA, CDR2 YSYEKL. The CDR3 loop reads CASSLLILGTSGTDTQYF. CDR3 DNA: TGCGCCAGCAGCCTCTTAATCCTGGGGACTAGCGGTACAGATACGCAGTATTTT.

The chain is built from TRBV7-2 and TRBJ1-1; 10 bases are shared with TRBD1. The CDR3 runs to 15 residues. Germline assignment: CDR1 SGHTA and CDR2 FQGNSA. V trimming: 5 bases; J trimming: 1 base; junction bases outside the gene matches: 4. The CDR3 nucleotides are TGTGCCAGCAGCACGACAGGGGGCGGGAACACTGAAGCTTTCTTT. Amino acid sequence: CASSTTGGGNTEAFF.

The chain combines TRBV13 with TRBJ1-3; TRBD1 might be the D (5 bases). Trimming removed 6 bases from V and 4 bases from J, with 10 bases in between. Germline loops: CDR1 PRHDT, CDR2 FYEKMQ (reference sequence). The CDR3 has 13 residues. This CDR3 reads CASSLGVGNTIYF. DNA of the CDR3: TGTGCCAGCAGTCTAGGGGTGGGAAACACCATATATTTT.

The chain employs TRBV27 and TRBJ2-2; 10 bases fit TRBD1. Germline CDR1 reads MNHEY; CDR2 reads SMNVEV (reference sequence). Trimming cost V 5 bases and J 5 bases; bases outside gene matches: 5. CDR3 length equals 15 residues. The CDR3 region has the DNA TGTGCCAGCAGTGACAGGGGGCGGGGGACCGGGGAGCTGTTTTTT. It encodes CASSDRGRGTGELFF.

This clone was seen once. In DNA, the CDR3 is TGTGCCAGCAGTGACCAAGCGGGAGGGCCCGAGGATACGCAGTATTTT. As protein: CASSDQAGGPEDTQYF. The chain is built from TRBV25-1 and TRBJ2-3; 10 bases match TRBD2. The germline CDR1 and CDR2 sequences are MGHDK and SYGVNS. J gave up 6 bases and V 3 bases, and 9 bases lay outside the gene matches. CDR3 length: 16 amino acids.

Here the CDR3 DNA reads TGTGCCAGCAGTGTGAGGACAGGGCCTCAAGCCAAAAACATTCAGTACTTC. Protein sequence: CASSVRTGPQAKNIQYF. This chain connects TRBV2 to TRBJ2-4, with TRBD1 matching over 8 bases. Per the germline V gene, CDR1 is SNHLY and CDR2 is FYNNEI. The trim removed 4 bases at V and 0 bases at J, leaving 8 bases unmatched. This CDR3 comprises 17 residues.

This sequence joins TRBV4-3 and TRBJ1-1; no clear D. The length of the CDR3 is 13 residues. The ends were cut back, 0 bases at V and 5 bases at J, with 7 bases in the middle. Germline V gene sequence: CDR1 LGHNA, CDR2 YSLEER. The CDR3 coding sequence is TGCGCCAGCAGCCAAGAACCCGGGACTGAAGCTTTCTTT. It is translated as CASSQEPGTEAFF.

The rearrangement joins TRBV19 to TRBJ2-1, with TRBD2 identical over 9 bases. Germline V CDR1 and CDR2: LNHDA, SQIVND (reference sequence). The CDR3 has 15 amino acids. J lost 4 bases, V lost 3 bases, and 4 bases had no gene match. The CDR3 DNA is TGTGCCAGTAGTATGTCAACTAGCGGGTACAATGAGCAGTTCTTC. Its translation is CASSMSTSGYNEQFF.

This chain joins TRBV7-3 and TRBJ2-5; D unresolved. This CDR3 region has 12 residues. Germline V CDR1 and CDR2: SGHTA, FQGTGA. Trimming pared 6 bases from V and 5 bases from J, leaving 10 bases between. CDR3: CASSSYGETQYF. The CDR3 region has the DNA TGTGCCAGCAGTTCCTACGGGGAGACCCAGTACTTC.

The chain has TRBV4-1 and TRBJ1-3, with D perhaps TRBD1 (5 bases). Germline loops: CDR1 MGHRA, CDR2 YSYEKL. The CDR3 consists of 16 residues. With 1 base removed from V and 0 bases from J, the gap between germline ends came to 10 bases. DNA for the CDR3: TGCGCCAGCAGCCAAGGGACACAAATCTCTGGAAACACCATATATTTT. Its translation: CASSQGTQISGNTIYF.

This sequence joins TRBV12-3 or TRBV12-4 and TRBJ1-2; possible D gene TRBD1, 6 bases. The V and J ends lost 6 bases and 6 bases respectively, with 14 bases between them. There are 13 residues in the CDR3. CDR3 in amino acids: CASSLTGTHGYTF. In DNA form, the CDR3 reads TGTGCCAGCAGCCTAACAGGGACCCATGGCTACACCTTC.

The chain is built from TRBV6-6 and TRBJ1-4; 7 positions agree with TRBD1. CDR3 size: 14 residues. Looked up from germline, CDR1 is MNHNY and CDR2 is SVGAGI (reference sequence). V gave up 7 bases and J gave up 5 bases; unmatched junction bases: 7. The CDR3 DNA is TGTGCCAGCACTTTAACAGGGGAGAATGAAAAACTGTTTTTT. This encodes CASTLTGENEKLFF.

J is TRBJ2-1 and V is TRBV29-1; 7 bases map to TRBD2. Per the germline V gene, CDR1 is SQVTM and CDR2 is ANQGSEA. J gave up 7 bases and V 2 bases, and 8 bases lay outside the gene matches. The CDR3 is made up of 14 amino acids. CDR3 sequence: CSVESGGGGNEQFF. The CDR3 DNA sequence: TGCAGCGTTGAATCGGGGGGAGGAGGAAATGAGCAGTTCTTC.

This chain joins TRBV18 and TRBJ1-6; 9 bases are a match to TRBD1. Germline V gene data show CDR1 as KGHSH and CDR2 as LQKENI. V lost 4 bases and J lost 7; bases outside the gene matches: 5. The CDR3 has 15 residues. The CDR3 protein is CASSREQGANSPLHF. The CDR3 coding sequence is TGTGCCAGCTCACGGGAACAGGGGGCCAATTCACCCCTCCACTTT.